These T cell receptor beta chains were read from a single sample in a study of blood T cell repertoires in COVID-19. TCRdb keeps only in-frame clones here, not all; method: immunoSEQ multiplex PCR. The repertoire has 25,000 to 30,000 clones, just under 95% of them found once; the top ten carry roughly 3.7%. Sequences were obtained from peripheral blood. These receptors all come from a human donor with active COVID-19. The donor label of this sample is uncertain. Each CDR3 is given with its conserved first and last residue. Each record gives: V gene, CDR3 length, D gene, J gene, CDR3 DNA, CDR3 protein. The D gene is left open where the match is weak.

>TRBV4-2|16|TRBD2|TRBJ2-3
TGTGCCAGCAGCCAAGTTAGCGGGGCTAGCACAGATACGCAGTATTTT
CASSQVSGASTDTQYF
>TRBV24-1|12|NA|TRBJ2-3
TGTGCCACCAGTGATTTAATCGGGAGCGTTGCCTTT
CATSDLIGSVAF
>TRBV19|15|TRBD2|TRBJ2-1
TGTGCCAGTAGTATTGGAGCGGGGACCTACAATGAGCAGTTCTTC
CASSIGAGTYNEQFF
>TRBV15|15|NA|TRBJ2-3
TGTGCCACCAGCTCTCGGAGCCGGGGCACAGATACGCAGTATTTT
CATSSRSRGTDTQYF
>TRBV29-1|19|NA|TRBJ2-1
TGCAGCGTTGGACCCTTGGGTATTAGCGAGTTAAGCTCCTACAATGAGCAGTTCTTC
CSVGPLGISELSSYNEQFF
>TRBV28|13|NA|TRBJ2-5
TGTGCCAGCAGGCTAGCATTTCAAGAGACCCAGTACTTC
CASRLAFQETQYF
>TRBV12-3/TRBV12-4|12|NA|TRBJ2-3
TGTGCCAGCAGCCCGACAGAAGATACGCAGTATTTT
CASSPTEDTQYF
>TRBV6-6|15|NA|TRBJ1-5
TGTGCCAGCAGAAAGGGGGGGGATAGCAATCAGCCCCAGCATTTT
CASRKGGDSNQPQHF
>TRBV5-1|15|NA|TRBJ2-5
TGCGCCAGCAGCGTAACTAGCACCCCCTCGGAGACCCAGTACTTC
CASSVTSTPSETQYF
>TRBV3-1/TRBV3-2|17|NA|TRBJ2-1
TGTGCCAGCAGCCAAGATTCCGCCACAGGACGATACAATGAGCAGTTCTTC
CASSQDSATGRYNEQFF